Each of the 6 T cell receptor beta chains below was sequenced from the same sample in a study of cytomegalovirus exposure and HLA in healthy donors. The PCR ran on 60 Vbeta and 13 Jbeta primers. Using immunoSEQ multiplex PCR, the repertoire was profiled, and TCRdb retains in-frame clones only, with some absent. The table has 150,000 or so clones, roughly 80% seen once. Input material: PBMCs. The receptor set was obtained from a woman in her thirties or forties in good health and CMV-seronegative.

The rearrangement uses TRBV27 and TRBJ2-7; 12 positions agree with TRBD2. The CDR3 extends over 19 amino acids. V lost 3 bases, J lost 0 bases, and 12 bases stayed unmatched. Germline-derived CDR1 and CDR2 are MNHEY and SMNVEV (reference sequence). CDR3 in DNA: TGTGCCAGCAGTTTTCGAGTTGGACTAGCGGGGCGGTCCTCCTACGAGCAGTACTTC. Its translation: CASSFRVGLAGRSSYEQYF.

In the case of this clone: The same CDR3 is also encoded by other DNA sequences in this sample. The CDR3 DNA follows: TGTGCCAGCAGCTCTAGGGCAGGGGGCTACGAGCAGTACTTC. Translating gives CASSSRAGGYEQYF. The chain joins TRBV5-8 to TRBJ2-7, with TRBD1 matching over 7 bases. Germline assignment: CDR1 SGHTS and CDR2 YDEGEE. Losses at the gene ends were 3 bases for V and 3 bases for J; bases not matched to a gene: 6. CDR3 length: 14 residues.

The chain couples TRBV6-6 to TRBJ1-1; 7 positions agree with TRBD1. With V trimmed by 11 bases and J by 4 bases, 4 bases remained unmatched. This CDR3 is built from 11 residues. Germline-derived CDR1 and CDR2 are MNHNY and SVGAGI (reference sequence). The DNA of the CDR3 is TGTGCCGTCAGGGGGAGCACTGAAGCTTTCTTT. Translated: CAVRGSTEAFF.

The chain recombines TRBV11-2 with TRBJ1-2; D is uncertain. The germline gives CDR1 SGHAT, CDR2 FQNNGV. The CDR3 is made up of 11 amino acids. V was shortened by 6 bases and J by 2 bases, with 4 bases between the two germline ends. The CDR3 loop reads CASSSNYGYTF. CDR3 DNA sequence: TGTGCCAGCAGTTCAAACTATGGCTACACCTTC.

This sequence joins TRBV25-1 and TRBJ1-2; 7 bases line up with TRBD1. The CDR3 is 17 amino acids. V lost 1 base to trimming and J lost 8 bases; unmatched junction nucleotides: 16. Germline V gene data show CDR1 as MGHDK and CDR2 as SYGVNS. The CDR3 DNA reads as TGTGCCAGCAGTGAATTGGCAGGGGGAACCTTTCCCAGGGGCTACACCTTC. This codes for CASSELAGGTFPRGYTF.

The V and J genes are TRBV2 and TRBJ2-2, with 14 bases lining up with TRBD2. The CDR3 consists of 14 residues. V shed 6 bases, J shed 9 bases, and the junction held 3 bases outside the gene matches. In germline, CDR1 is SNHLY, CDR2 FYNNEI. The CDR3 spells CASRTSGGARELFF. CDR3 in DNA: TGTGCCAGCAGGACTAGCGGGGGGGCACGGGAGCTGTTTTTT.